The next 17 T cell receptor beta chains were all read from a single sample in a study of blood T cell repertoires in COVID-19. Assay used: immunoSEQ multiplex PCR; TCRdb lists only in-frame clones, some missing. The sample records 70,000 or so clones, roughly 86% being singletons. The sequenced sample was peripheral blood. These receptors were taken from a man aged 35 to 55 with COVID-19, enrolled during active disease.

The chain recombines TRBV5-1 with TRBJ1-1; D might be TRBD1 (5 bases). The CDR3 covers 14 residues. V dropped 5 bases and J dropped 2 bases, with 13 bases sitting between them. Per the germline V gene, CDR1 is SGHRS and CDR2 is YFSETQ. The CDR3 DNA reads as TGCGCCAGCAGACGATTACAGGTAAACACTGAAGCTTTCTTT. Translation gives CASRRLQVNTEAFF.

V gene TRBV5-1 combines with J gene TRBJ2-1, with a weak D call TRBD2 (5 bases). Per germline, CDR1 SGHRS and CDR2 YFSETQ. The V end was cut by 4 bases, the J end by 4 bases, with 12 bases between. CDR3 size: 14 residues. DNA for the CDR3: TGCGCCAGCAGCGTCGGGGATCCTTACAATGAGCAGTTCTTC. This translates into CASSVGDPYNEQFF. Supplemented by reference TRBV5-1 and TRBJ2-1, the full variable domain reads KAGVTQTPRYLIKTRGQQVTLSCSPISGHRSVSWYQQTPGQGLQFLFEYFSETQRNKGNFPGRFSGRQFSNSRSEMNVSTLELGDSALYLCASSVGDPYNEQFFGPGTRLTVL.

The CDR3 nucleotides are TGTGCCAGCAGCCTCGAGGGGACAGGGCACCAGACCCAGTACTTC. This translates into CASSLEGTGHQTQYF. The chain joins TRBV6-5 to TRBJ2-5, with 9 bases aligning to TRBD1. CDR1 is MNHEY, CDR2 SVGAGI, per germline. The CDR3 contains 15 residues. V lost 6 bases and J lost 6; bases outside the gene matches: 11.

V usage is TRBV5-4 and J usage is TRBJ2-3, with 10 positions matching TRBD2. Germline V gene sequence: CDR1 SGHNT, CDR2 YYREEE (reference sequence). This CDR3 spans 14 amino acids. V shed 4 bases and J 3 bases; nucleotides not matched to a gene: 2. The CDR3 spells CASSTSGVTDTQYF. Here the CDR3 DNA reads TGTGCCAGCAGCACTAGCGGGGTAACAGATACGCAGTATTTT.

This chain links TRBV19 with TRBJ2-6; TRBD2 is a possible D gene (6 bases). There are 15 residues in the CDR3. V was cut by 7 bases and J by 4 bases, with 14 bases left in between. Germline CDR1 reads LNHDA; CDR2 reads SQIVND (reference sequence). The CDR3 nucleotides read TGTGCCAGTACAGGAGGGGACTCCGGGGCCAACGTCCTGACTTTC. Translation: CASTGGDSGANVLTF.

The V and J genes are TRBV6-5 and TRBJ2-5, with D possibly being TRBD2 (6 bases). The germline V gene encodes CDR1 MNHEY and CDR2 SVGAGI. The V and J ends lost 7 bases and 5 bases respectively, with 8 bases between them. The CDR3 totals 11 residues. CDR3 sequence (DNA): TGTGCCAGCACGGGGGTGGAGACCCAGTACTTC. Its protein is CASTGVETQYF.

J is TRBJ2-1 and V is TRBV10-3, with TRBD1 matching 11 bases. Per the germline V gene, CDR1 is ENHRY and CDR2 is SYGVKD. CDR3 length: 15 residues. J was trimmed by 7 bases and V by 7 bases; bases with no gene match: 9. The CDR3 spells CAITPGQGDRNEQFF. The CDR3 DNA sequence: TGTGCCATCACCCCGGGACAGGGGGACAGGAATGAGCAGTTCTTC.

The chain has TRBV4-1 and TRBJ2-1; 10 nucleotides match TRBD2. Germline V gives CDR1 MGHRA, CDR2 YSYEKL. V lost 1 base, J lost 0 bases, and 3 bases stayed unmatched. The CDR3 loop spans 17 amino acids. CDR3 sequence (DNA): TGCGCCAGCAGCCAAGTAGCGGGGGGCCGCTCCTACAATGAGCAGTTCTTC. Translated, it gives CASSQVAGGRSYNEQFF.

The rearrangement links TRBV25-1 to TRBJ1-4; TRBD1 is a possible D gene (6 bases). Trimming removed 0 bases from V and 5 bases from J, with 10 bases in between. In germline, CDR1 is MGHDK, CDR2 SYGVNS. The CDR3 is 15 residues long. CDR3 sequence (DNA): TGTGCCAGCAGTGAATACTCAGGGGCGAATGAAAAACTGTTTTTT. Translated, it gives CASSEYSGANEKLFF.

V and J are TRBV6-6 and TRBJ1-4; 11 positions agree with TRBD1. The V and J ends lost 2 bases and 8 bases, in that order; junction bases with no gene match: 4. The length of the CDR3 is 15 residues. CDR1 MNHNY and CDR2 SVGAGI come from the germline V gene (reference sequence). This chain's CDR3 is CASSYKGQGGEKLFF. The CDR3 DNA sequence: TGTGCCAGCAGTTACAAGGGACAGGGGGGAGAAAAACTGTTTTTT.

The J gene is TRBJ1-1, the V gene TRBV6-2 or TRBV6-3; D unclear. CDR3 length equals 13 residues. V was cut by 0 bases and J by 5 bases, with 7 bases left in between. CDR1 and CDR2 (germline): MNHEY, SVGEGT. The CDR3 region is CASSYSSSTEAFF. The CDR3 DNA sequence: TGTGCCAGCAGTTACTCGAGTAGTACTGAAGCTTTCTTT.

This clone was detected only once. This rearrangement joins TRBV7-2 to TRBJ1-1, with TRBD1 identical over 9 bases. Losses at the gene ends were 6 bases for V and 6 bases for J; bases not matched to a gene: 11. This CDR3 spans 15 amino acids. Per the germline V gene, CDR1 is SGHTA and CDR2 is FQGNSA. For the CDR3, the DNA is TGTGCCAGCAGAAGGGACAGGGTTATCGGCGCTGAAGCTTTCTTT. Translated, it gives CASRRDRVIGAEAFF.

This clone has only one observation. J is TRBJ2-2 and V is TRBV11-2; maybe TRBD2 (6 bases). There are 15 residues in the CDR3. Trimming removed 5 bases from V and 6 bases from J, with 16 bases in between. Germline V gene data show CDR1 as SGHAT and CDR2 as FQNNGV. The CDR3 DNA is TGTGCCAGCAGCATCAGACGGAGGGCGCCCGGGGAGCTGTTTTTT. Its protein is CASSIRRRAPGELFF.

The chain recombines TRBV9 with TRBJ1-2; D not resolved. The CDR3 spans 14 residues. Per germline, CDR1 SGDLS and CDR2 YYNGEE. The V gene lost 0 bases and the J gene lost 0 bases, with 6 bases spanning the gap. This CDR3 is CASSVGRSNYGYTF. In DNA form, the CDR3 reads TGTGCCAGCAGCGTAGGTCGGTCTAACTATGGCTACACCTTC.

The chain couples TRBV11-2 to TRBJ2-7; weak D call: TRBD1 (6 bases). This CDR3 has 15 amino acids. The germline CDR1 and CDR2 sequences are SGHAT and FQNNGV. V was cut by 5 bases and J by 7 bases, with 21 bases left in between. Written as DNA, the CDR3 is TGTGCCAGCAGCACATGGACAGCGCGCGAGGGTGAGCAGTACTTC. This sequence encodes CASSTWTAREGEQYF.

CDR3 nucleotides: TGTGCCAGCGGGCGGACAGGGGGCACTGAAGCTTTCTTT. Translating it yields CASGRTGGTEAFF. The chain is built from TRBV6-5 and TRBJ1-1; 10 bases agree with TRBD1. CDR1 is MNHEY and CDR2 is SVGAGI in the germline V gene. Germline trimming cut 8 bases from V and 4 bases from J; bases unmatched to any gene: 4. There are 13 residues in the CDR3.

This clone was recorded once. The V and J genes are TRBV5-4 and TRBJ2-6; D is perhaps TRBD1 (6 bases). The germline CDR1 and CDR2 sequences are SGHNT and YYREEE (reference sequence). The ends were cut back, 5 bases at V and 2 bases at J, with 11 bases in the middle. This CDR3 has 15 amino acids. CDR3 DNA: TGTGCCAGCAGACGGAACAGGGCTGGGGCCAACGTCCTGACTTTC. Protein: CASRRNRAGANVLTF.